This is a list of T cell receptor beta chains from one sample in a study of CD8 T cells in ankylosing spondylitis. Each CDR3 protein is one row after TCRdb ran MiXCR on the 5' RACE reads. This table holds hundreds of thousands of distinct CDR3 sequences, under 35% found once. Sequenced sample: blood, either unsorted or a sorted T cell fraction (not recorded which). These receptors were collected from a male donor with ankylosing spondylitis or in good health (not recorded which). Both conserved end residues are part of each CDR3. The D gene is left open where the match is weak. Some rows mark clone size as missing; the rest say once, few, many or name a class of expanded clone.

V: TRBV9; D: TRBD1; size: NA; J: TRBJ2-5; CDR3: CASSSRPDRVVETQYF; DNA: TGTGCCAGCAGCAGCCGACCTGACAGGGTGGTTGAGACCCAGTACTTC
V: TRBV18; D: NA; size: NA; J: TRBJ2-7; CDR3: CASSTDSSFSYERYF; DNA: TGTGCCAGCTCAACGGACAGCTCTTTCTCCTACGAGCGGTACTTC
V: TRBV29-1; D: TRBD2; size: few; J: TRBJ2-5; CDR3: CSGREVATWGTQYF; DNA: TGCAGCGGCCGGGAGGTTGCTACGTGGGGGACCCAGTACTTC
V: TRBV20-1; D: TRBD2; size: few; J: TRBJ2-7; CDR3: CSARRGVLLYEQYF; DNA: TGCAGTGCTAGGCGGGGGGTTCTTCTCTACGAGCAGTACTTC
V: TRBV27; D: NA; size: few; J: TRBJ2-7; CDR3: CASKSPDAYEQYF; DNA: TGTGCCAGCAAGAGCCCGGACGCCTACGAGCAGTACTTC
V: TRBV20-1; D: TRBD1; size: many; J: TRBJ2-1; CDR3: CSAREPGTGGWYEQFF; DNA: TGCAGTGCTAGAGAACCCGGGACAGGGGGCTGGTATGAGCAGTTCTTC
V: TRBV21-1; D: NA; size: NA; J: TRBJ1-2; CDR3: CASSKGGYGYTF; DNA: TGTGCCAGCAGCAAAGGAGGCTATGGCTACACCTTC
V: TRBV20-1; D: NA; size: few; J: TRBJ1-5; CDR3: CSAKKGIYSNQPQHF; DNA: TGCAGTGCTAAAAAGGGGATTTATAGCAATCAGCCCCAGCATTTT
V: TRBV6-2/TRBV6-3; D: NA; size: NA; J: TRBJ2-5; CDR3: CASSYAGPYGQTQYF; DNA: TGTGCCAGCAGTTACGCGGGGCCCTACGGACAGACCCAGTACTTC
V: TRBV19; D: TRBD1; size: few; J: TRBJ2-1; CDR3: CASRDRDYNEQFF; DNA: TGTGCCAGCCGGGACAGGGATTACAATGAGCAGTTCTTC
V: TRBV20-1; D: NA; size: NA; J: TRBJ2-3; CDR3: CSAPIPGDTQYF; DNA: TGCAGTGCCCCCATCCCGGGAGATACGCAGTATTTT
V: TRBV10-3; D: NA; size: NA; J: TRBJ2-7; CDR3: CAISVAEYYEQYF; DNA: TGTGCCATCAGTGTTGCAGAATACTACGAGCAGTACTTC
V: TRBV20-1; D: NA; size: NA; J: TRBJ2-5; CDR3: CSARGLGQNMQETQYF; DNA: TGCAGTGCCAGGGGACTGGGACAGAATATGCAAGAGACCCAGTACTTC
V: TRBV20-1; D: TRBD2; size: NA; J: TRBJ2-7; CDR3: CSAASGREYEQYF; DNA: TGCAGTGCCGCTAGCGGGAGAGAATACGAGCAGTACTTC
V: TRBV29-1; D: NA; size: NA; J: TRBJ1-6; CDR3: CSVECWGSQAPLHF; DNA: TGCAGCGTTGAGTGTTGGGGTAGTCAGGCACCCCTCCACTTT
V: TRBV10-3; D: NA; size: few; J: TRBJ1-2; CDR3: CAISLDRMPNYGYTF; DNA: TGTGCCATCAGCCTAGACAGGATGCCTAACTATGGCTACACCTTC
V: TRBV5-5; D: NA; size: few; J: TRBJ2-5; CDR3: CASSLEGEETQYF; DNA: TGTGCCAGCAGCTTGGAAGGGGAAGAGACCCAGTACTTC
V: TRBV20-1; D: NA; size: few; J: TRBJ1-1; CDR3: CSARALSLLPENTEAFF; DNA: TGCAGTGCTAGAGCCTTAAGTCTCCTTCCGGAGAACACTGAAGCTTTCTTT
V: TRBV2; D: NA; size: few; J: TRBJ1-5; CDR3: CASSEGLLQPQHF; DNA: TGTGCCAGCAGTGAAGGGTTATTGCAGCCCCAGCATTTT
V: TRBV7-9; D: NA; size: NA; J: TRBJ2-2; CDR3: CASSLARLTGELFF; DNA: TGTGCCAGCAGCTTAGCCAGACTCACCGGGGAGCTGTTTTTT
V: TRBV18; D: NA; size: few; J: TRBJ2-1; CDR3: CASSPLESYEQFF; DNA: TGTGCCAGCTCACCGCTAGAGAGTTATGAGCAGTTCTTC
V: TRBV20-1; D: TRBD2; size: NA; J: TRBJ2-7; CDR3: CSHRGAGGEQYF; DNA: TGCAGTCATCGGGGGGCGGGAGGAGAGCAGTACTTC
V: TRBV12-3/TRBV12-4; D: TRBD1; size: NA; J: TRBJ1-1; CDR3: CASRRGRGTEAFF; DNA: TGTGCCAGTCGGCGGGGCAGGGGGACTGAAGCTTTCTTT
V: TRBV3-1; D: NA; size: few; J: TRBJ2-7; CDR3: CASSQDTSRSEQYF; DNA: TGTGCCAGCAGCCAAGATACGTCCCGAAGCGAGCAGTACTTC
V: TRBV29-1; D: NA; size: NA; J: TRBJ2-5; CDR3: CSVEEGLETQYF; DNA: TGCAGCGTTGAGGAGGGGCTAGAGACCCAGTACTTC
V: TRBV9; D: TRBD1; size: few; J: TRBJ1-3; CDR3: CASSVKDRASGNTIYF; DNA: TGTGCCAGCAGCGTCAAGGACAGGGCCTCTGGAAACACCATATATTTT
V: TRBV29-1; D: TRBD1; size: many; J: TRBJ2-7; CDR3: CSVGSWAGTGGTYEQYF; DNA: TGCAGCGTTGGTTCCTGGGCCGGAACAGGGGGTACCTACGAGCAGTACTTC
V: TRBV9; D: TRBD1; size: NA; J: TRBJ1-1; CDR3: CASSVETGGFSEAFF; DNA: TGTGCCAGCAGCGTAGAGACAGGGGGATTTTCCGAAGCTTTCTTT
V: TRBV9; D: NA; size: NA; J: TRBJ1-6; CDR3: CASSPSVSPLHF; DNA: TGTGCCAGCAGCCCATCTGTTTCACCCCTCCACTTT
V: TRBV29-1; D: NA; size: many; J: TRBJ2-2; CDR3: CSVTGNIQGVSTGELFF; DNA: TGCAGCGTTACCGGGAACATCCAGGGAGTGAGCACCGGGGAGCTGTTTTTT
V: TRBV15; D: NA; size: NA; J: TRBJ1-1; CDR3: CATSTAGMNTEAFF; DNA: TGTGCCACCAGCACCGCGGGGATGAACACTGAAGCTTTCTTT
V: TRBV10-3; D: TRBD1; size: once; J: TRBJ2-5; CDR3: CAITAGQGQETQYF; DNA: TGTGCCATCACTGCGGGACAGGGACAGGAGACCCAGTACTTC
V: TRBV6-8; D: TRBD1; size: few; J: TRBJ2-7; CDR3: CASPRKTGGFYEQYF; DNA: TGTGCCAGCCCAAGGAAAACAGGGGGCTTCTACGAGCAGTACTTC
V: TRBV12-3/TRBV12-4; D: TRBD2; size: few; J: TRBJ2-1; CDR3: CASTPRGGSSSYNEQFF; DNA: TGTGCCAGCACCCCTCGGGGGGGGTCCAGCTCCTACAATGAGCAGTTCTTC
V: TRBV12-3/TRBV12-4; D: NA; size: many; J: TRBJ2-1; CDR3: CASSLGAYNEQFF; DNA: TGTGCCAGCAGTTTAGGAGCTTACAATGAGCAGTTCTTC
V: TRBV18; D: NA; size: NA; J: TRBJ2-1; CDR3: CASSTGAFGNEQFF; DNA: TGTGCCAGCTCTACGGGGGCTTTCGGCAATGAGCAGTTCTTC
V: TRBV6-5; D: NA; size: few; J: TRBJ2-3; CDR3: CASSSRGTASTDTQYF; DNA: TGTGCCAGCAGTTCCCGCGGGACGGCTAGCACAGATACGCAGTATTTT
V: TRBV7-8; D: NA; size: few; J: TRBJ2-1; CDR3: CASSLAPREGGSYNEQFF; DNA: TGTGCCAGCAGCTTAGCGCCGAGGGAGGGGGGATCCTACAATGAGCAGTTCTTC
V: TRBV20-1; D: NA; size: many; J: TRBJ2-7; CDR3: CSARDFGVSSYEQYF; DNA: TGCAGTGCTAGAGATTTCGGGGTTAGCTCCTACGAGCAGTACTTC
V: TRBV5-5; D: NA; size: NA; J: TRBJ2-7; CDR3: CASSPRGATYEQYF; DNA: TGTGCCAGCAGCCCCAGGGGCGCCACTTACGAGCAGTACTTC
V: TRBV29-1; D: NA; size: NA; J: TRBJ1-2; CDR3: CSVEGGSQPSYGYTF; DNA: TGCAGCGTTGAAGGTGGAAGCCAGCCGAGCTATGGCTACACCTTC
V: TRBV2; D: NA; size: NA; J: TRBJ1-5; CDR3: CASKGLGFNQPQHF; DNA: TGTGCCAGCAAGGGATTGGGTTTCAATCAGCCCCAGCATTTT
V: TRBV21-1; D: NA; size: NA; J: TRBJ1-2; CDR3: CASGLESNYGYTF; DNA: TGTGCCAGCGGCCTTGAATCTAACTATGGCTACACCTTC
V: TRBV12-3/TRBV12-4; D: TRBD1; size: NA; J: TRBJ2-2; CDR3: CASSLRQGETGELFF; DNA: TGTGCCAGCAGTTTACGACAGGGGGAGACCGGGGAGCTGTTTTTT
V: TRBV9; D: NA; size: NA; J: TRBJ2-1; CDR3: CASSTRDEQFF; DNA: TGTGCCAGCAGCACCAGGGATGAGCAGTTCTTC
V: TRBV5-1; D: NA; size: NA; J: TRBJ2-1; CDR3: CASSLARPSDEQFF; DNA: TGCGCCAGCAGCTTGGCGCGGCCGAGCGATGAGCAGTTCTTC
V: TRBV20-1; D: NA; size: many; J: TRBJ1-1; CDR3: CSASGGNTEAFF; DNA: TGCAGTGCTAGCGGGGGGAACACTGAAGCTTTCTTT
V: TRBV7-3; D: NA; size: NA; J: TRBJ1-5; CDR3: CASSLGQGRLGGGHF; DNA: TGTGCCAGCAGCTTAGGGCAGGGGAGGCTCGGGGGCGGTCATTTT
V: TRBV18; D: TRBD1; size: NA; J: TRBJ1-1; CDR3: CASSPLQEARGRRAFF; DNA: TGTGCCAGCTCACCACTCCAAGAAGCCAGGGGGCGAAGGGCTTTCTTT
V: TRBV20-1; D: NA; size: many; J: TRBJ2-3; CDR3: CSARGPGAPDTQYF; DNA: TGCAGTGCCAGGGGACCGGGGGCCCCAGATACGCAGTATTTT
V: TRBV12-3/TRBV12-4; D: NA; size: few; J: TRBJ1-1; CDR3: CASSFGSSVNTEAFF; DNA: TGTGCCAGCAGTTTTGGGTCGTCGGTGAACACTGAAGCTTTCTTT
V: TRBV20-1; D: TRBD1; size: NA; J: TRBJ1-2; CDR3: CSAEGTASNYGYTF; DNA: TGCAGTGCCGAAGGGACAGCTAGTAACTATGGCTACACCTTC
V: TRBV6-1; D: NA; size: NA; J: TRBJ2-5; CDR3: CASSRGGARKETQYF; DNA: TGTGCCAGCAGTCGAGGGGGGGCGCGGAAAGAGACCCAGTACTTC
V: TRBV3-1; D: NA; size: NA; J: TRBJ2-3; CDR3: CASSHPDTQYF; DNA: TGTGCCAGCAGCCATCCAGATACGCAGTATTTT
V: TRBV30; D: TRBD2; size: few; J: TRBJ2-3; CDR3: CAFSGISTDTQYF; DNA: TGTGCCTTCAGCGGGATCAGCACAGATACGCAGTATTTT